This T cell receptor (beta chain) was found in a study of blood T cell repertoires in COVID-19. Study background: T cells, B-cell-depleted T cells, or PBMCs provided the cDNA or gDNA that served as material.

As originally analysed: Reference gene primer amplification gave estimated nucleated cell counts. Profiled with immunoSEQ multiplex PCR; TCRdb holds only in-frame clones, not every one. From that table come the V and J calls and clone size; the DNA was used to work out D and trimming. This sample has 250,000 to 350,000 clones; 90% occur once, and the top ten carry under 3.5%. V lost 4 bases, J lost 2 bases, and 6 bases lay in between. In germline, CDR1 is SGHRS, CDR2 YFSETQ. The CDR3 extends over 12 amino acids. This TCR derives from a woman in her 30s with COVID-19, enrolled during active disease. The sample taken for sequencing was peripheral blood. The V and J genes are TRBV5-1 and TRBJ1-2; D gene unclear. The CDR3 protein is CASSVQNYGYTF. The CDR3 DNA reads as TGCGCCAGCAGCGTGCAGAACTATGGCTACACCTTC.